A selection of T cell receptor beta chains follows, all from one sample in a study of blood T cell repertoires in COVID-19. The data were produced by immunoSEQ multiplex PCR, yet TCRdb's version contains in-frame clones alone and is incomplete. The sample lists 84,000 or so clones; around nine tenths were seen once. The sequencing sample was made of peripheral blood. The receptors here all came from a man aged 60 to 69 with acute or convalescent COVID-19. CDR3s include the opening cysteine and the closing phenylalanine or tryptophan. D genes are given only for firm matches. Expanded clones are given a class, and other clones once, few, many or no size at all.

clone_size d_call j_call v_call cdr3_aa cdr3_nt
. TRBD1 TRBJ1-3 TRBV23-1 CASSPDRGRSSGNTIYF TGCGCCAGCAGTCCCGACAGGGGCCGGAGCTCTGGAAACACCATATATTTT
. TRBD2 TRBJ2-7 TRBV6-1 CASSEALPQRGGGYEQYF TGTGCCAGCAGTGAAGCGTTGCCCCAGCGGGGGGGAGGCTACGAGCAGTACTTC
once . TRBJ1-5 TRBV27 CASSFYNQPQHF TGTGCCAGCAGTTTTTACAATCAGCCCCAGCATTTT
. . TRBJ1-6 TRBV7-8 CASRGIATNSPLHF TGTGCCAGCAGGGGTATAGCCACAAATTCACCCCTCCACTTT
. . TRBJ1-5 TRBV5-5 CASSLWAGAGVNQPQHF TGTGCCAGCAGCTTGTGGGCAGGGGCTGGGGTTAATCAGCCCCAGCATTTT
. TRBD1 TRBJ1-2 TRBV7-2 CASSSRQGSAYGYTF TGTGCCAGCAGCTCAAGACAGGGTTCTGCCTATGGCTACACCTTC
. TRBD1 TRBJ1-1 TRBV2 CASRETGFGDTEAFF TGTGCCAGCAGAGAGACAGGGTTTGGGGACACTGAAGCTTTCTTT
. . TRBJ2-2 TRBV30 CAWSGENGLRSGELFF TGTGCCTGGAGCGGAGAGAATGGTCTGCGATCCGGGGAGCTGTTTTTT
. . TRBJ1-2 TRBV5-6 CASSLSSRVAIGYTF TGTGCCAGCAGCTTGAGTTCCCGTGTGGCAATCGGCTACACCTTC
. TRBD1 TRBJ1-1 TRBV10-3 CAISDIRDRGSDTEAFF TGTGCCATCAGTGATATCCGGGACAGGGGGTCCGACACTGAAGCTTTCTTT
. TRBD2 TRBJ2-1 TRBV6-5 CASRSGLAGGHEQFF TGTGCCAGCAGATCTGGACTAGCGGGGGGGCATGAGCAGTTCTTC
once . TRBJ1-3 TRBV4-3 CASSQGGGYGNTIYF TGCGCCAGCAGCCAAGGTGGAGGGTACGGAAACACCATATATTTT
. . TRBJ1-6 TRBV6-2/TRBV6-3 CASSLRRDNSPLHF TGTGCCAGCAGCCTCCGACGGGATAATTCACCCCTCCACTTT
. . TRBJ2-7 TRBV4-3 CASSQGYRGGTPYEQYF TGCGCCAGCAGCCAGGGATATAGGGGGGGGACCCCCTACGAGCAGTACTTC
. . TRBJ2-5 TRBV6-5 CASSYSKPRSGETQYF TGTGCCAGCAGTTACTCGAAGCCCCGGTCTGGAGAGACCCAGTACTTC
. TRBD2 TRBJ2-3 TRBV7-2 CASSFLAGGYTDTQYF TGTGCCAGCAGCTTTCTAGCGGGGGGCTACACAGATACGCAGTATTTT
. TRBD1 TRBJ1-5 TRBV19 CASSGQGSQPQHF TGTGCCAGTAGCGGACAGGGAAGTCAGCCCCAGCATTTT
once . TRBJ2-7 TRBV5-6 CASSRGTLDSYEQYF TGTGCCAGCAGCCGAGGGACACTCGACTCCTACGAGCAGTACTTC
. . TRBJ2-1 TRBV3-1/TRBV3-2 CASSQDAESSYNEQFF TGTGCCAGCAGCCAAGATGCGGAGAGCTCCTACAATGAGCAGTTCTTC
. . TRBJ1-1 TRBV12-3/TRBV12-4 CASSLARNTEAFF TGTGCCAGCAGTTTAGCTCGGAACACTGAAGCTTTCTTT
. TRBD1 TRBJ1-1 TRBV6-5 CASSYRQGTEAFF TGTGCCAGCAGTTACAGACAGGGGACTGAAGCTTTCTTT
. . TRBJ2-3 TRBV11-3 CASSLGRSLTDTQYF TGTGCCAGCAGCTTAGGACGGAGCCTCACAGATACGCAGTATTTT
. TRBD2 TRBJ2-5 TRBV27 CASRGGLGLETQYF TGTGCCAGCAGAGGGGGACTAGGGCTCGAGACCCAGTACTTC
. . TRBJ1-2 TRBV5-6 CASSPEESNYGYTF TGTGCCAGCAGCCCGGAGGAATCAAACTATGGCTACACCTTC
. . TRBJ1-1 TRBV12-3/TRBV12-4 CASSHGANTEAFF TGTGCCAGCAGTCACGGAGCGAACACTGAAGCTTTCTTT
. . TRBJ1-1 TRBV19 CASSPSSVSGRAFF TGTGCCAGTAGTCCCTCATCGGTTTCAGGCCGAGCTTTCTTT
. . TRBJ1-1 TRBV7-8 CASSLSTGNTEAFF TGTGCCAGCAGCTTATCGACAGGGAACACTGAAGCTTTCTTT
. . TRBJ1-3 TRBV7-9 CASSSGDSNTIYF TGTGCCAGCAGCAGTGGGGACTCAAACACCATATATTTT
. . TRBJ2-3 TRBV25-1 CASSLNTDTQYF TGTGCCAGCAGCTTAAACACAGATACGCAGTATTTT
. . TRBJ2-3 TRBV6-5 CASSFSEDSRGDTQYF TGTGCCAGCAGTTTTAGTGAAGACAGTAGGGGTGATACGCAGTATTTT
. TRBD1 TRBJ1-1 TRBV5-4 CASSPGDRRRNTEAFF TGTGCCAGCAGCCCCGGGGACAGGCGCCGTAACACTGAAGCTTTCTTT